This record covers a single T cell receptor (beta chain). What it recognizes is unknown. These data come from a study of shared clonotypes between healthy human individuals. It was into CD45RA+ naive and CD45RA-negative memory subsets that the CD4+ cells were split. DNA at about 200 ng, some 31,000 T cell genomes, went into sorted-subset replicate PCRs. The method was immunoSEQ multiplex PCR; TCRdb's version includes in-frame clones alone and lacks a portion of them. This sample has around 700,000 clones; roughly 78% occur once, and the top ten carry about 1.8%. The germline gives CDR1 MDHEN, CDR2 SYDVKM. The CDR3 extends over 18 amino acids. Losses at the gene ends were 4 bases for V and 3 bases for J; bases not matched to a gene: 12. Study observations and caveats: The expectation was that sequencing depth would affect clonotype sharing among donors.

The sequence derives from a woman in her thirties in good health. This chain joins TRBV28 and TRBJ2-2; 9 bases are shared with TRBD2. Source material: memory CD4+ T cells sorted from blood. Sample subset: CD45RA-negative fraction. The CDR3 loop is CASSSGTSSGTDTGELFF. CDR3 nucleotides: TGTGCCAGCAGTTCGGGGACTAGCAGCGGCACCGACACCGGGGAGCTGTTTTTT. Full variable domain (outside the CDR3, taken from reference TRBV28 and TRBJ2-2): DVKVTQSSRYLVKRTGEKVFLECVQDMDHENMFWYRQDPGLGLRLIYFSYDVKMKEKGDIPEGYSVSREKKERFSLILESASTNQTSMYLCASSSGTSSGTDTGELFFGEGSRLTVL.